This TCR beta chain was found in a study of blood T cell repertoires in COVID-19 (dated by TCRdb to 2018 to 2021). For context, the study as a whole: Collaborator samples came from the United States, Italy and Spain and covered acute and convalescent phases of COVID-19. A de-identified subject ID, COVID-19 status, age in years and sex were almost always included in the sample metadata. The material from the prospective study consisted of cDNA or gDNA derived from T cells, B-cell-depleted T cells, or PBMCs. Where available, HLA class I and class II types were obtained from metadata supplied by the sample provider rather than from assay-based typing. The samples were drawn from two sources: the first 160 participants of the ongoing ImmuneRACE study, and 950 to 1,500 subjects contributed by 6 global collaborators. Subjects who had been exposed to COVID-19, were actively infected with it, or had recovered from it provided the deeply sampled blood TCRbeta repertoires that made up the dataset. The repertoires were released in a freely available public database intended as a resource for research on the immune response to SARS-CoV-2. Overall results and qualifications from the work: The amount of clinical and demographic metadata varied by source and participant and was provided uncurated.

One collaborating source in Seattle enrolled patients while the patients were actively infected and followed the patients over time throughout the course of disease. Collaborating institutions collected whole blood in K2EDTA tubes following their own protocols. Collaborator samples were shipped for TCRbeta analysis as frozen whole blood, isolated PBMCs, or DNA extracted from either sample type. A word on this clone: The antigen it binds to is not known. Per-nucleotide qualities are absent, and no much larger clonotype sits a single base away.

TCRbeta CDR3 regions were amplified from genomic DNA using the immunoSEQ Assay, a bias-controlled multiplex PCR. The authors' pipeline ran thus. The number of nucleated cells in each sample was estimated from the amplification of reference gene primers within the assay. To quantify the absolute abundance of each unique TCRbeta CDR3 rearrangement, sequence reads were collapsed and filtered. For each sample, productive Simpson clonality was calculated by taking the square root of Simpson's diversity index across productive rearrangements. The table comes from immuneACCESS by way of TCRdb, which keeps in-frame sequences with V and J called. Part of the clones is missing from these tables; in studies checked, under half for an unresolved V gene and the rest for unknown reasons. That table gives V, J and clone size, and the DNA gave D and trimming. For this sample the table gives 200,000 or so clones, of which more than 80% were detected only once. Jointly, the top ten make up less than 15% of the sample.

The sequence was collected from a woman aged 80 or over with COVID-19, enrolled during active disease. Sequenced input: peripheral blood.

This receptor carries the CDR3 CASSHGRWTAYNSPLHF. The DNA is TGCGCCAGCAGCCACGGGCGTTGGACAGCCTATAATTCACCCCTCCACTTT. The receptor chain draws on TRBV23-1 and TRBJ1-6; the D gene is perhaps TRBD1, on 6 matching bases. TRBV23-1 falls under the ORF class, with uncertain function. Deletion took 6 bases off V and 2 bases off J, with a span of 17 bases between the germline ends. The CDR3 goes from the cysteine to the phenylalanine over 17 residues. Solely the CDR3 DNA is kept, with 51 bases framed from the first base.